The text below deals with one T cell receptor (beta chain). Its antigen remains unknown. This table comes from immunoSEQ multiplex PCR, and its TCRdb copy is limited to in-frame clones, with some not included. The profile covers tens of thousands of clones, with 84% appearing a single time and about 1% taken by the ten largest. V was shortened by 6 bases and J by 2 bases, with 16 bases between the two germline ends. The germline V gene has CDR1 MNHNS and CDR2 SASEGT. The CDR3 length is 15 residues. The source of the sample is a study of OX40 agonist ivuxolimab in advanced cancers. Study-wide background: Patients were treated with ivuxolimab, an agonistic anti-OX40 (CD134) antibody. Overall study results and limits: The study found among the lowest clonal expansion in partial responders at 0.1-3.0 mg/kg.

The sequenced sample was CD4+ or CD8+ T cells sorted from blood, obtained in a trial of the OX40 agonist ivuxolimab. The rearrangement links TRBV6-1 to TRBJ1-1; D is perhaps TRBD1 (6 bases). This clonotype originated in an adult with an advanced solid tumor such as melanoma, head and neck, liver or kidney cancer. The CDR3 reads CASRPIQGINTEAFF. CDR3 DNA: TGTGCCAGCAGGCCAATACAGGGTATTAACACTGAAGCTTTCTTT.